These 5 T cell receptor beta chains came from one sample sequenced in a study of blood T cells in healthy people across ages. Primed by a sample-barcoded 5' primer and a J-beta primer mix, a second PCR proceeded for about 7 to 12 cycles. TCRdb ran MiXCR on the 5' RACE reads and lists one entry per CDR3 protein. This sample carries 350,000 to 450,000 distinct CDR3 sequences, over 45% of them seen once, and the ten largest clones take over 40%. The sequenced sample consisted of blood. These receptors came from a man aged 55 to 70 in good health.

The chain has TRBV29-1 and TRBJ1-2, with 10 positions matching TRBD1. The V gene end was trimmed by 7 bases and the J gene end by 3 bases; junction bases not matched to a gene: 14. The germline gives CDR1 SQVTM, CDR2 ANQGSEA. This CDR3 has 16 amino acids. CDR3 in DNA: TGCAGCGCATCCCAAGGGACAGGGGCGCTTGACTATGGCTACACCTTC. Amino acids: CSASQGTGALDYGYTF.

This clonotype was seen only once. This chain links TRBV7-2 with TRBJ2-6; D not resolved. Germline V gene sequence: CDR1 SGHTA, CDR2 FQGNSA. The ends were cut back, 5 bases at V and 8 bases at J, with 13 bases in the middle. CDR3 size: 14 residues. The CDR3 sequence: CASSPQLRSNVLTF. CDR3 bases: TGTGCCAGCAGCCCCCAACTGAGGTCCAACGTCCTGACTTTC.

V is TRBV4-2 and J is TRBJ2-1; 7 nucleotides match TRBD2. The CDR3 is made up of 16 amino acids. V shed 1 base, J shed 2 bases, and the junction held 5 bases outside the gene matches. Per the germline V gene, CDR1 is LGHNA and CDR2 is YNFKEQ. The CDR3 sequence is CASSQVGTIAYNEQFF. CDR3 in DNA: TGTGCCAGCAGCCAAGTCGGGACTATCGCCTACAATGAGCAGTTCTTC.

This clonotype was counted between two and nine times. V and J are TRBV5-1 and TRBJ2-3, with TRBD2 matching 14 bases. The J segment lost 5 bases and the V segment lost 4 bases, leaving 6 bases of the junction unmatched. The CDR3 extends over 16 amino acids. The germline gives CDR1 SGHRS, CDR2 YFSETQ. CDR3 sequence: CASSVGLAGEKDTQYF. CDR3 coding DNA: TGCGCCAGCAGCGTGGGACTAGCGGGAGAGAAAGATACGCAGTATTTT.

The chain joins TRBV2 to TRBJ1-2; tentatively, D is TRBD1 (6 bases). Between the trimmed V and J ends, which lost 4 bases and 4 bases, there was a span of 16 bases. The CDR3 runs to 15 residues. CDR1 is SNHLY and CDR2 is FYNNEI in the germline V gene. CDR3 nucleotides: TGTGCCAGCAGTGTTTTAGTAGGGGGTCCCTATGGCTACACCTTC. Translating it yields CASSVLVGGPYGYTF. The variable domain in full, with the rest retrieved from reference TRBV2 and TRBJ1-2, is EPEVTQTPSHQVTQMGQEVILRCVPISNHLYFYWYRQILGQKVEFLVSFYNNEISEKSEIFDDQFSVERPDGSNFTLKIRSTKLEDSAMYFCASSVLVGGPYGYTFGSGTRLTVV.